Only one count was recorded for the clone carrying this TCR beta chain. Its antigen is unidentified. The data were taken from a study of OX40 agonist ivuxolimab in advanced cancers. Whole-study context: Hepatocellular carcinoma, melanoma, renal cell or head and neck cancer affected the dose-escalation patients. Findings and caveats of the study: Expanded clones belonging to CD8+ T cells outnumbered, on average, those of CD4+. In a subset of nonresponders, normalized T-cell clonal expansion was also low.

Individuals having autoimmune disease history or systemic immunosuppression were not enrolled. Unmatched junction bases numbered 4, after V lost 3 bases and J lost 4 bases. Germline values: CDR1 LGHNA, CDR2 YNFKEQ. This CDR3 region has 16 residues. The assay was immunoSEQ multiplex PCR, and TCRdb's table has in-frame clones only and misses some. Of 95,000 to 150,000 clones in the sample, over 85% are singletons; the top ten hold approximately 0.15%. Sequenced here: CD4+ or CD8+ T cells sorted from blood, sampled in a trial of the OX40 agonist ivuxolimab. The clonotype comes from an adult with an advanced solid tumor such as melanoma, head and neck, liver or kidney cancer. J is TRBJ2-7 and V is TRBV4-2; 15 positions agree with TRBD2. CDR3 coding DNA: TGTGCCAGCAGCCATGGGACTAGCGGGGGGCGATACGAGCAGTACTTC. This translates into CASSHGTSGGRYEQYF.